The 22 T cell receptor beta chains listed next were all sequenced from one sample in a study of shared T cell receptors in the human thymus. TCRdb's copy holds only in-frame clones and misses some; the assay was immunoSEQ multiplex PCR. Of approximately 760,000 clones listed, roughly 88% are singletons. These same records also appear under a second study, on human thymus T cells.

The specimen was thymocytes. These TCRs come from a girl under three years old with a congenital heart defect.

This chain links TRBV7-2 with TRBJ2-3; 7 nucleotides match TRBD2. This CDR3 spans 15 amino acids. The germline gives CDR1 SGHTA, CDR2 FQGNSA. V was clipped by 0 bases and J by 3 bases; unmatched bases: 3. The CDR3 nucleotides read TGTGCCAGCAGCTTAGCCCGGACTAGTACAGATACGCAGTATTTT. It yields the protein CASSLARTSTDTQYF.

The CDR3 sequence is CSAWGREQLFF. Here the CDR3 DNA reads TGCAGTGCCTGGGGCAGGGAACAACTGTTTTTT. The chain has TRBV20-1 and TRBJ1-4; D is possibly TRBD1 (5 bases). The CDR3 is made up of 11 amino acids. V shed 6 bases and J shed 12 bases, with 14 bases lying between them. CDR1 and CDR2 from the germline V gene are DFQATT and SNEGSKA (reference sequence).

CDR3 protein: CSGQGSEAFF. The CDR3 DNA reads as TGCAGTGGTCAGGGGTCGGAAGCTTTCTTT. The rearrangement joins TRBV20-1 to TRBJ1-1; D is perhaps TRBD1 (6 bases). This CDR3 comprises 10 residues. Germline assignment: CDR1 DFQATT and CDR2 SNEGSKA (reference sequence). V was trimmed by 7 bases and J by 8 bases, leaving 11 bases between them.

J is TRBJ2-5 and V is TRBV27, with 12 bases that match TRBD1. The J call may be in error: the DNA end matches TRBJ2-7 better. The germline V gene has CDR1 MNHEY and CDR2 SMNVEV (reference sequence). The CDR3 has 14 residues. CDR3 sequence: CASRPGQGAHEQYF. The CDR3, as DNA: TGTGCCAGCAGACCGGGACAGGGGGCCCACGAGCAGTACTTC.

V gene TRBV7-8 combines with J gene TRBJ2-1; 12 bases match TRBD2. Trimming at V came to 5 bases and at J to 6 bases, leaving 8 bases not matched to a gene. The germline V gene has CDR1 SGHVS and CDR2 FQNEAQ. The CDR3 runs to 16 residues. DNA of the CDR3: TGTGCCAGCAGCCGCTGGCTAGCGGGGGGGGCCAATGAGCAGTTCTTC. Protein sequence: CASSRWLAGGANEQFF.

V gene TRBV7-8 combines with J gene TRBJ2-5, with 14 bases matching TRBD2. CDR3 length: 18 amino acids. V was pared by 5 bases and J by 3 bases, with 11 bases of the junction left unmatched. Germline-derived CDR1 and CDR2 are SGHVS and FQNEAQ. The CDR3 loop is CASSPWTSGGSPEETQYF. CDR3 coding DNA: TGTGCCAGCAGCCCTTGGACTAGCGGGGGGTCACCAGAAGAGACCCAGTACTTC.

A single count supports this clone. The chain carries TRBV5-1 and TRBJ1-1; no clear D. Trimming stripped 4 bases from V and 11 bases from J, with 18 bases between. The CDR3 totals 13 residues. The V gene's germline CDR1 is SGHRS and CDR2 YFSETQ. This CDR3 is CASSPEDLAGAFF. CDR3 in DNA: TGCGCCAGCAGCCCGGAGGACCTGGCGGGGGCTTTCTTT.

This clone has a single count. The chain combines TRBV2 with TRBJ2-5; TRBD1 matches 11 bases. The CDR3 consists of 14 residues. The germline V gene has CDR1 SNHLY and CDR2 FYNNEI. The V and J ends lost 5 bases and 7 bases, in that order; junction bases with no gene match: 6. CDR3 loop: CASSSDRGPVTQYF. DNA for the CDR3: TGTGCCAGCAGTTCGGACAGGGGGCCGGTGACCCAGTACTTC.

The chain links TRBV5-6 to TRBJ1-1; D might be TRBD1 (5 bases). CDR1 is SGHDT and CDR2 is YYEEEE in the germline V gene. Trimming stripped 4 bases from V and 1 base from J, with 11 bases between. The CDR3 runs to 14 residues. For the CDR3, the DNA is TGTGCCAGCAGCCCTTTCGACAGGAACACTGAAGCTTTCTTT. Translation gives CASSPFDRNTEAFF.

The chain is built from TRBV7-2 and TRBJ2-5; 8 nucleotides agree with TRBD2. This CDR3 is built from 16 residues. CDR1 SGHTA and CDR2 FQGNSA come from the germline V gene. The V segment lost 2 bases and the J segment 3 bases; nucleotides outside the gene matches: 8. For the CDR3, the DNA is TGTGCCAGCAGCTTACGTTCGCGGGGGGTTAAAGAGACCCAGTACTTC. Amino acid sequence: CASSLRSRGVKETQYF.

The chain links TRBV7-2 to TRBJ1-1; D not certain. Germline loops: CDR1 SGHTA, CDR2 FQGNSA. CDR3 length: 15 residues. Trimming removed 5 bases at V and 2 bases at J, with 15 bases between. DNA of the CDR3: TGTGCCAGCAGCACGAGGGCCTCGGCCAACACTGAAGCTTTCTTT. Translated, it gives CASSTRASANTEAFF.

The V call is TRBV9, the J call TRBJ1-1; the match to TRBD1 covers 7 bases. CDR3 size: 15 residues. Germline V gene lookup returns CDR1 SGDLS and CDR2 YYNGEE. The V and J ends lost 2 bases and 2 bases, in that order; junction bases with no gene match: 6. The CDR3 region is CASSVLDRSNTEAFF. CDR3 coding DNA: TGTGCCAGCAGCGTCTTGGACAGGTCCAACACTGAAGCTTTCTTT.

The chain recombines TRBV6-1 with TRBJ1-5, with D unresolved. CDR1 MNHNS and CDR2 SASEGT come from the germline V gene. The CDR3 contains 12 residues. V was pared by 6 bases and J by 2 bases, with 5 bases between. The CDR3 is CASSARNQPQHF. The CDR3 DNA is TGTGCCAGCAGCGCGCGCAATCAGCCCCAGCATTTT.

V and J are TRBV28 and TRBJ1-1, with 8 bases identical to TRBD1. From germline, CDR1 is MDHEN and CDR2 SYDVKM. Trimming cost V 7 bases and J 1 base; bases outside gene matches: 20. The CDR3 consists of 19 residues. CDR3 DNA sequence: TGTGCCAGCAAGCAATGCGGACAGGGTATTCCCCCTTCGAACACTGAAGCTTTCTTT. This gives the protein CASKQCGQGIPPSNTEAFF.

The chain has TRBV5-6 and TRBJ2-7; D possibly corresponds to TRBD1 (5 bases). CDR1 is SGHDT, CDR2 YYEEEE, per germline. Trimming took 5 bases from V and 1 from J, leaving 10 bases between them. The CDR3 has 13 amino acids. The CDR3 reads CASSRGLSYEQYF. CDR3 bases: TGTGCCAGCAGTAGGGGCCTGTCCTACGAGCAGTACTTC.

The chain carries TRBV5-4 and TRBJ1-3; 11 bases align to TRBD1. The CDR3 has 18 residues. Trimming at V came to 1 base and at J to 7 bases, leaving 13 bases not matched to a gene. The germline CDR1 and CDR2 sequences are SGHNT and YYREEE (reference sequence). The DNA of the CDR3 is TGTGCCAGCAGCTTGTGGGGGATACCGGGACAGGGGGAGAACACCATATATTTT. Translation gives CASSLWGIPGQGENTIYF.

The gene calls are TRBV7-2 and TRBJ2-5; weak D call: TRBD2 (6 bases). CDR3 size: 19 residues. V lost 5 bases to trimming and J lost 1 base, with 26 bases between them. Germline assignment: CDR1 SGHTA and CDR2 FQGNSA. This CDR3 is CASSLNLRLGTPSQETQYF. The CDR3 DNA sequence: TGTGCCAGCAGCCTAAACTTGAGGTTGGGGACTCCGTCCCAAGAGACCCAGTACTTC.

The chain links TRBV6-1 to TRBJ1-1; tentatively, D is TRBD1 (6 bases). Trimming removed 8 bases from V and 2 bases from J, with 15 bases in between. The CDR3 loop spans 14 amino acids. Germline CDR1 and CDR2: MNHNS and SASEGT. The CDR3 loop reads CASVAYRVNTEAFF. The CDR3 coding sequence is TGTGCCAGCGTAGCATACAGGGTAAACACTGAAGCTTTCTTT.

This clone has just a few counts. The V and J genes are TRBV6-1 and TRBJ1-1; D not certain. The CDR3 is 20 amino acids. Germline V gene lookup returns CDR1 MNHNS and CDR2 SASEGT. Trimming pared 0 bases from V and 4 bases from J, leaving 27 bases between. The CDR3: CASSEAGRSGVRARGTEAFF. CDR3 DNA: TGTGCCAGCAGTGAAGCGGGGAGATCGGGTGTGCGGGCCAGAGGCACTGAAGCTTTCTTT.

The rearrangement uses TRBV5-1 and TRBJ1-6, with D possibly matching TRBD1 (6 bases). Trimming took off 4 bases at V and 0 bases at J, with 17 bases between the two ends. CDR1 is SGHRS, CDR2 YFSETQ, per germline. This CDR3 is built from 18 residues. CDR3 loop: CASSPSRGSSSYNSPLHF. The CDR3 DNA follows: TGCGCCAGCAGCCCCTCGAGGGGGTCGAGCTCCTATAATTCACCCCTCCACTTT.

V is TRBV4-1 and J is TRBJ1-6; maybe TRBD1 (6 bases). The CDR3 loop spans 15 amino acids. The V gene lost 3 bases and the J gene lost 6 bases, with 12 bases spanning the gap. CDR1 and CDR2 from the germline V gene are MGHRA and YSYEKL. CDR3 DNA: TGCGCCAGCAGCCAGTTGGGGGGGCGTAATTCACCCCTCCACTTT. Translation: CASSQLGGRNSPLHF.

This clone was detected only once. V gene TRBV19 combines with J gene TRBJ2-7, with a possible D match to TRBD1 (6 bases). CDR1 and CDR2 from the germline V gene are LNHDA and SQIVND (reference sequence). Trimming stripped 2 bases from V and 6 bases from J, with 8 bases between. The CDR3 extends over 12 amino acids. CDR3 region: CASSITGCEQYF. CDR3 sequence (DNA): TGTGCCAGTAGTATAACAGGGTGCGAGCAGTACTTC.